A selection of T cell receptor beta chains follows, all from one sample in a study of blood T cell repertoires in COVID-19. Some clones are missing from TCRdb's copy, which holds only in-frame ones; the method was immunoSEQ multiplex PCR. The sample records about 320,000 clones, about 85% being singletons. The sample comprised PBMCs or T cells enriched from blood (not recorded which). The receptors derive from a woman aged 30 to 39 who had been exposed to COVID-19. CDR3s include the opening cysteine and the closing phenylalanine or tryptophan. The D gene is left open where the match is weak. Clone sizes are given selectively: once, few, many, or a class where the clone is expanded.

TGTGCCATCAAGGAGGGGGCATCGGGAAACACCATATATTTT CAIKEGASGNTIYF TRBJ1-3 NA TRBD1 TRBV10-3
TGTGCCACCAGTGACGAAACTAGCGGGAGAGGGTATACGCAGTATTTT CATSDETSGRGYTQYF TRBJ2-3 NA TRBD2 TRBV24-1
TGTGCCAGCAGGTTATCGTTGGGGAGGCAAGAGACCCAGTACTTC CASRLSLGRQETQYF TRBJ2-5 NA NA TRBV28
TGCGCCAGCAGCCCCTACAGGGGGCATGACACCGGGGAGCTGTTTTTT CASSPYRGHDTGELFF TRBJ2-2 few TRBD1 TRBV5-1
TGTGCCAGCAGCTTAATGTTAGGGGAATTCTCCTCTGGAAACACCATATATTTT CASSLMLGEFSSGNTIYF TRBJ1-3 NA NA TRBV7-9
TGTGCCAGCAGCGCGGGACCCCCCGGGGAATCACCCCTCCACTTT CASSAGPPGESPLHF TRBJ1-6 NA NA TRBV11-3
TGTGCCAGCAGTCCAGACAGGGGAGTGGGTAGAGGAGCTTTCTTT CASSPDRGVGRGAFF TRBJ1-1 NA TRBD1 TRBV2
TGCGCCAGCAGCCACCGCACAGGGACCTACGAGCAGTACTTC CASSHRTGTYEQYF TRBJ2-7 NA NA TRBV4-3
TGCAGCGTTGACGGAGAGATAAGCTCCTACGAGCAGTACTTC CSVDGEISSYEQYF TRBJ2-7 NA NA TRBV29-1
TGTGCCAGCAGCGTAGTGCCAGGGGGTGACGGGGAGCTGTTTTTT CASSVVPGGDGELFF TRBJ2-2 NA TRBD1 TRBV9
TGCAGTGCTAGTAGGGCGCGGGGGACTGAAGCTTTCTTT CSASRARGTEAFF TRBJ1-1 few NA TRBV20-1
TGTGCCAGCAGTTTATTGGCCCGAGGCAGGGTGGATGAAAAACTGTTTTTT CASSLLARGRVDEKLFF TRBJ1-4 NA NA TRBV27
TGTGCCAGCATACTGGGGGCTTCGGATGGCTACACCTTC CASILGASDGYTF TRBJ1-2 NA NA TRBV6-5
TGTGCCAGCAGTTCCCGGGACAGAACGTCCTACGAGCAGTACTTC CASSSRDRTSYEQYF TRBJ2-7 NA TRBD1 TRBV28
TGTGCCAGTAGCCCGGTGATCCGCAGGGGTAATGAGCAGTTCTTC CASSPVIRRGNEQFF TRBJ2-1 NA NA TRBV19
TGTGCCAGCAGCCCGACCCCCCGGGACTTTTATGGCTACACCTTC CASSPTPRDFYGYTF TRBJ1-2 NA NA TRBV7-3
TGTGCCAGAAGCGTTCAGTTAGGGGGTACCTCTTATGGCTACACCTTC CARSVQLGGTSYGYTF TRBJ1-2 NA NA TRBV5-3
TGCGCCAGCAATCCTGGACAGACGAACACCGGGGAGCTGTTTTTT CASNPGQTNTGELFF TRBJ2-2 once NA TRBV5-1
TGTGCCAGCTCCCTAGCGGGAGTTGTACCCGAGCAGTACTTC CASSLAGVVPEQYF TRBJ2-7 NA TRBD2 TRBV2
TGTGCCAGCAGCTCAGCCGGGACTAGCGGGGGTAGCTCCTACAATGAGCAGTTCTTC CASSSAGTSGGSSYNEQFF TRBJ2-1 NA TRBD2 TRBV11-2
TGTGCCAGCAGTCCGCTAGGCACTGAAGCTTTCTTT CASSPLGTEAFF TRBJ1-1 NA NA TRBV28
TGTGCTAGTGGTTTGGTACTAGGGGGGCCTAGCGGAGCGATTAATGAGCAGTTCTTC CASGLVLGGPSGAINEQFF TRBJ2-1 NA NA TRBV12-5
TGTGCCAGCAGCTTAACTATGTGGACTCCCTCCAAGGGTGAGCAGTTCTTC CASSLTMWTPSKGEQFF TRBJ2-1 NA NA TRBV7-3
TGTGCCAGTAGTATATCCCCGGGTGGGGCCGCAAACTCCTACAATGAGCAGTTCTTC CASSISPGGAANSYNEQFF TRBJ2-1 NA NA TRBV19
TGTGCCAGCAGCCGGGACTTCACTGGTGGCTACACCTTC CASSRDFTGGYTF TRBJ1-2 NA NA TRBV3-1/TRBV3-2
TGTGCCTGGACCGCAACGGGTCAGCCCCAGCATTTT CAWTATGQPQHF TRBJ1-5 NA NA TRBV30
TGTGCCAGCAGTTTCACTAATGAGCAGTTCTTC CASSFTNEQFF TRBJ2-1 NA NA TRBV12-3/TRBV12-4
TGTGCCAGCAGCGTAGATGTGGGGGGGTCATACTACGAGCAGTACTTC CASSVDVGGSYYEQYF TRBJ2-7 NA TRBD2 TRBV9
TGTGCCAGCAAGAGACTTAACTATGGCTACACCTTC CASKRLNYGYTF TRBJ1-2 NA NA TRBV5-8
TGTGCCAGCAGTTACTCGAGATGGGAGATGAACACTGAAGCTTTCTTT CASSYSRWEMNTEAFF TRBJ1-1 NA NA TRBV6-5
TGTGCCTGGAGGACAGTTCTTAATTCACCCCTCCACTTT CAWRTVLNSPLHF TRBJ1-6 NA NA TRBV30
TGTGCCAGCAGCTTAGAATCTAGCGGAAACACCGGGGAGCTGTTTTTT CASSLESSGNTGELFF TRBJ2-2 NA TRBD2 TRBV7-3
TGTGCCAGCAGTTCACCTGTAGCGGGGGGTTCCGAGCAGTACTTC CASSSPVAGGSEQYF TRBJ2-7 NA TRBD2 TRBV28
TGTGCCAGCAGCTTAAAGAGGGCCAGCGGAAACACCATATATTTT CASSLKRASGNTIYF TRBJ1-3 NA NA TRBV11-3
TGCAGCGTCGCCGTTGGACTAGCGGGGGGCACCGGGGAGCTGTTTTTT CSVAVGLAGGTGELFF TRBJ2-2 NA TRBD2 TRBV29-1
TGTGCCAGCAGCCAGACCGGGACAGCCCTCACTGAAGCTTTCTTT CASSQTGTALTEAFF TRBJ1-1 NA TRBD1 TRBV9
TGTGCCAGCATGTTTGCGGGAGGGCCGTACAATGAGCAGTTCTTC CASMFAGGPYNEQFF TRBJ2-1 NA TRBD2 TRBV7-9